The 16 T cell receptor beta chains given below trace back to one sample, sequenced in a study of T-cell memory formation after mild COVID-19. TCRdb independently ran MiXCR on the 5' RACE reads; one entry per CDR3 protein. The data show fewer than 700,000 distinct CDR3 sequences, approximately 19% seen once. The specimen sequenced was PBMCs or a T cell subset sorted from them (not recorded which). Receptors originate from an adult woman who had mild COVID-19 (a few samples of this study predate the infection). Cell type and time point are not known.

The V gene is TRBV7-3, the J gene TRBJ2-1, with TRBD2 identical over 9 bases. The CDR3 length is 14 residues. The J segment lost 7 bases and the V segment lost 2 bases, leaving 3 bases of the junction unmatched. Germline V gene sequence: CDR1 SGHTA, CDR2 FQGTGA. CDR3 in DNA: TGTGCCAGCAGCTTAGGGACTAGCTGGAATGAGCAGTTCTTC. Translated: CASSLGTSWNEQFF.

This clonotype came up a few times. V usage is TRBV11-2 and J usage is TRBJ2-7; TRBD1 or TRBD2 may be the D gene (5 bases each). V was trimmed by 6 bases and J by 5 bases, leaving 8 bases between them. The CDR3 runs 11 residues. The V gene's germline CDR1 is SGHAT and CDR2 FQNNGV. The CDR3 sequence: CASRGVNEQYF. The CDR3 bases are TGTGCCAGCAGGGGGGTTAACGAGCAGTACTTC.

This clonotype was observed a handful of times. The genes are TRBV7-6 and TRBJ2-3; 9 bases align to TRBD2. Germline CDR1 reads SGHVS; CDR2 reads FNYEAQ. The CDR3 contains 16 residues. With V trimmed by 5 bases and J by 2 bases, 8 bases remained unmatched. The CDR3 loop reads CASSPRLAGFTDTQYF. CDR3 bases: TGTGCCAGCAGCCCCCGGCTAGCGGGATTCACAGATACGCAGTATTTT.

This clonotype occurred a few times. J is TRBJ1-1 and V is TRBV5-1; a possible D gene is TRBD1 (5 bases). With 2 bases removed from V and 4 bases from J, the gap between germline ends came to 30 bases. Germline V gene lookup returns CDR1 SGHRS and CDR2 YFSETQ. This CDR3 spans 20 amino acids. The CDR3 sequence is CASSFPPFRQGEEASTEAFF. The DNA for the CDR3 is TGCGCCAGCAGCTTTCCACCCTTCCGGCAGGGAGAGGAAGCGAGCACTGAAGCTTTCTTT.

The rearrangement uses TRBV7-2 and TRBJ1-4; no firm D call. The CDR3 runs 15 residues. Germline-derived CDR1 and CDR2 are SGHTA and FQGNSA. V was clipped by 5 bases and J by 8 bases, with 18 bases between them. CDR3 loop: CASSRGGGWWEKLFF. DNA of the CDR3: TGTGCCAGCAGCCGAGGTGGAGGGTGGTGGGAAAAACTGTTTTTT.

The chain joins TRBV7-2 to TRBJ2-1; TRBD2 aligns across 10 bases. Germline loops: CDR1 SGHTA, CDR2 FQGNSA. Trimming cost V 5 bases and J 0 bases; bases outside gene matches: 7. This CDR3 contains 17 residues. In nucleotides, the CDR3 is TGTGCCAGCAGCGTAGGACTAGCGGATTTCTCCTACAATGAGCAGTTCTTC. Translated, it gives CASSVGLADFSYNEQFF.

The chain uses TRBV30 and TRBJ1-2; possibly TRBD1 for D (5 bases). The CDR3 totals 12 residues. Looked up from germline, CDR1 is GTSNPN and CDR2 is SVGIG (reference sequence). Between the trimmed V and J ends, which lost 0 bases and 7 bases, there was a span of 9 bases. The CDR3 region is CAWSVWGFGYTF. CDR3 sequence (DNA): TGTGCCTGGAGTGTATGGGGGTTTGGCTACACCTTC. The full variable domain, with the rest looked up from reference TRBV30 and TRBJ1-2, is SQTIHQWPATLVQPVGSPLSLECTVEGTSNPNLYWYRQAAGRGLQLLFYSVGIGQISSEVPQNLSASRPQDRQFILSSKKLLLSDSGFYLCAWSVWGFGYTFGSGTRLTVV.

The chain is built from TRBV5-1 and TRBJ1-2; 7 positions match TRBD1. Per the germline V gene, CDR1 is SGHRS and CDR2 is YFSETQ. The CDR3 spans 14 residues. V was clipped by 8 bases and J by 4 bases; unmatched bases: 11. CDR3 in DNA: TGCGCCAGTCGAACAGATGGACAGGCCTATGGCTACACCTTC. This codes for CASRTDGQAYGYTF.

The V call is TRBV20-1, the J call TRBJ2-2; 10 bases are a match to TRBD1. CDR3 size: 18 residues. Germline CDR1 and CDR2: DFQATT and SNEGSKA (reference sequence). V dropped 3 bases and J dropped 1; count of bases not matched to a gene: 11. CDR3 bases: TGCAGTGCTAGCGAAAGACGGACAGGGGGAATGAACACCGGGGAGCTGTTTTTT. This codes for CSASERRTGGMNTGELFF.

This rearrangement joins TRBV11-1 to TRBJ2-4; 8 bases line up with TRBD2. The germline CDR1 and CDR2 sequences are SGHAT and FQDESV (reference sequence). J gave up 9 bases and V 5 bases, and 9 bases lay outside the gene matches. The CDR3 has 14 amino acids. The DNA of the CDR3 is TGTGCCAGCAGCCTGGGCAGCGGGGGTCGCATTCAGTACTTC. Translation gives CASSLGSGGRIQYF.

A few counts support this clonotype. The rearrangement joins TRBV24-1 to TRBJ2-3, with 8 bases that match TRBD1. Germline CDR1 KGHDR, CDR2 SFDVKD. This CDR3 is built from 21 residues. V was clipped by 3 bases and J by 0 bases; unmatched bases: 19. The CDR3 reads CATSDTYQTGQGGFSTDTQYF. CDR3 DNA sequence: TGTGCCACCAGTGATACCTATCAGACCGGACAGGGCGGGTTTAGCACAGATACGCAGTATTTT.

V gene TRBV7-2 combines with J gene TRBJ2-1; D is perhaps TRBD1 (6 bases). V dropped 4 bases and J dropped 3 bases, with 19 bases sitting between them. Germline assignment: CDR1 SGHTA and CDR2 FQGNSA. This CDR3 spans 17 amino acids. For the CDR3, the DNA is TGTGCCAGCAGCTCCCCCCGCTCAGGGGCAGTCTACAATGAGCAGTTCTTC. Translating gives CASSSPRSGAVYNEQFF.

This clonotype was counted between two and nine times. The chain couples TRBV7-2 to TRBJ1-5, with unresolved D. This CDR3 region has 16 residues. The V gene's germline CDR1 is SGHTA and CDR2 FQGNSA. Trimming stripped 6 bases from V and 4 bases from J, with 19 bases between. CDR3 coding DNA: TGTGCCAGCAGTCCGGACGGCCCGTTGATAAATCAGCCCCAGCATTTT. Translated: CASSPDGPLINQPQHF.

V and J are TRBV7-2 and TRBJ1-4; 9 bases map to TRBD1. The germline CDR1 and CDR2 sequences are SGHTA and FQGNSA. Losses at the gene ends were 5 bases for V and 8 bases for J; bases not matched to a gene: 6. The CDR3 contains 14 residues. CDR3 region: CASSTFGQGEKLFF. CDR3 nucleotide sequence: TGTGCCAGCAGCACTTTTGGACAGGGGGAAAAACTGTTTTTT.

This clonotype was picked up a small number of times. The chain recombines TRBV3-1 with TRBJ2-7, with unresolved D. CDR1 and CDR2 from the germline V gene are LGHDT and YNNKEL (reference sequence). The germline V and J ends were trimmed by 3 bases and 1 base, with 10 bases remaining between them. CDR3 length: 14 residues. The CDR3 loop reads CASSQLPGSYEQYF. The CDR3 DNA follows: TGTGCCAGCAGCCAGTTACCCGGGTCCTACGAGCAGTACTTC.

This clonotype has only a few counts. The chain couples TRBV5-6 to TRBJ2-1; D is unclear. The V gene's germline CDR1 is SGHDT and CDR2 YYEEEE. V was trimmed by 3 bases and J by 3 bases, leaving 16 bases between them. This CDR3 is 16 amino acids long. CDR3 loop: CASSSLVGFLYNEQFF. For the CDR3, the DNA is TGTGCCAGCAGCTCCCTCGTAGGGTTCCTCTACAATGAGCAGTTCTTC.